The 5 T cell receptor beta chains given below trace back to one sample, sequenced in a study of T cells in Graves' hyperthyroidism and ophthalmopathy. Amplification targeted TCR beta CDR3 regions from RNA transcripts. First-round RT-PCR with HTBI primers amplified the TCR CDR3 region. TCRdb fed the multiplex PCR reads into MiXCR, producing one record per CDR3 protein. The sample comprises about 380,000 distinct CDR3 sequences, about 18% of which are singletons, and 40% rests with the top ten. The sample consisted of blood. These receptors were taken from a man younger than 35 with Graves' ophthalmopathy.

This clonotype was detected many times. The chain is built from TRBV12-3 or TRBV12-4 and TRBJ2-3; D may be TRBD1 (5 bases). There are 12 residues in the CDR3. V lost 2 bases and J 5 bases, leaving 5 bases between the germline ends. The CDR3: CASSLQGDTQYF. CDR3 DNA: TGTGCCAGCAGTTTACAGGGAGATACGCAGTATTTT.

The table lists this clonotype with a few counts. The chain uses TRBV20-1 and TRBJ2-1, with D perhaps given as TRBD1 or TRBD2 (5 bases each). Trimming left V 2 bases short and J 8 bases short, with 7 bases between. Germline V lookup: CDR1 DFQATT, CDR2 SNEGSKA (reference sequence). The CDR3 is 11 residues long. The CDR3 bases are TGCAGTGCTAGACTGGGGGATGAGCAGTTCTTC. It encodes CSARLGDEQFF.

The genes are TRBV10-3 and TRBJ2-1; maybe TRBD1 (5 bases). The CDR3 length is 14 residues. Germline CDR1 reads ENHRY; CDR2 reads SYGVKD. V lost 8 bases, J lost 6 bases, and 17 bases lay in between. Here the CDR3 reads CAIVSEDMTNEQFF. CDR3 in DNA: TGTGCCATCGTATCAGAGGACATGACCAATGAGCAGTTCTTC.

This clonotype was observed at least ten times. The V gene is TRBV12-3 or TRBV12-4, the J gene TRBJ2-2; TRBD1 aligns across 8 bases. J gave up 5 bases and V 1 base, and 3 bases lay outside the gene matches. The CDR3 has 15 amino acids. CDR3 region: CASSLGGQGTGELFF. In DNA form, the CDR3 reads TGTGCCAGCAGTTTAGGAGGACAGGGAACCGGGGAGCTGTTTTTT.

At least ten counts were recorded for this clonotype. This chain connects TRBV5-1 to TRBJ1-1; D is ambiguous. Deletions cut 4 bases from V and 1 base from J, with 11 bases between. This CDR3 region has 14 residues. Germline CDR1 reads SGHRS; CDR2 reads YFSETQ. The CDR3 DNA follows: TGCGCCAGCAGCCCCATCAGGACGAACACTGAAGCTTTCTTT. Translated: CASSPIRTNTEAFF.